The source of this TCR beta chain is a study of human T cells and chemical hapten exposure. Whole-study results and caveats: Versus controls, expanded TCRs had significantly more large CDR3 similarity clusters.

The library gave individual cDNA molecules unique molecular identifiers. TCRdb processed the RACE reads anew with MiXCR; each CDR3 protein has one entry. The profile shows around 360,000 distinct CDR3 sequences, about 6% of them singletons. This clonotype was observed many times. Its specificity is unknown. Time point given: patch test 2, 6 weeks after DPC sensitization. Treatment specified: therapeutic diphenylcyclopropenone sensitization with weekly scalp DPC. Patch tests were applied only after blood draws. This CDR3 comprises 14 residues. Germline loops: CDR1 MNHNY, CDR2 SVGAGI (reference sequence). V was cut by 6 bases and J by 4 bases, with 15 bases left in between.

Sequences were derived from whole blood, sampled in connection with sensitization to the hapten diphenylcyclopropenone (DPC). This chain uses TRBV6-6 with TRBJ1-1; D not resolved. This receptor was identified in a young woman with alopecia areata. Some clones in this sample may be carry-over from other donors' samples. The CDR3 sequence is CASRDVGAGTEAFF. Here the CDR3 DNA reads TGTGCCAGCAGGGACGTAGGAGCAGGCACTGAAGCTTTCTTT.